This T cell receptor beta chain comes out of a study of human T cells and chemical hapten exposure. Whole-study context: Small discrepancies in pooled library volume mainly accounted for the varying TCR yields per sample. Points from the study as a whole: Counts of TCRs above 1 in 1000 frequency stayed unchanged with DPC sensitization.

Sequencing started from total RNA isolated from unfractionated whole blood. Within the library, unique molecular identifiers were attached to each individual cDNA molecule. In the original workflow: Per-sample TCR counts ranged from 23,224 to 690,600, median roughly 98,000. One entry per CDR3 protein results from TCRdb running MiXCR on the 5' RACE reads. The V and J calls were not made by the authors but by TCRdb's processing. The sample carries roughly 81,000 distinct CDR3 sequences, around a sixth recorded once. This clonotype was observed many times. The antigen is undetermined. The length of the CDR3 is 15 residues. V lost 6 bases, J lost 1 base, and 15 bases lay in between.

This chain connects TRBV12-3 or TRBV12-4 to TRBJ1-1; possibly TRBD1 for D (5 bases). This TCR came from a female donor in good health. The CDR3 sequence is CASSLTGGGNTEAFF. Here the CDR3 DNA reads TGTGCCAGCAGCTTGACGGGGGGAGGGAACACTGAAGCTTTCTTT.